Each of the 19 T cell receptor beta chains below was sequenced from the same sample in a study of OX40 agonist ivuxolimab in advanced cancers. TCRdb keeps only in-frame clones here, not all; method: immunoSEQ multiplex PCR. This table has over 9,000 clones, approximately 81% appearing once. The input for sequencing was CD4+ or CD8+ T cells sorted from blood, taken in a trial of the OX40 agonist ivuxolimab. All receptors come from an adult with an advanced solid tumor such as melanoma, head and neck, liver or kidney cancer.

The rearrangement uses TRBV19 and TRBJ2-1, with 7 positions matching TRBD1. Unmatched junction bases numbered 10, after V lost 5 bases and J lost 9 bases. Germline V lookup: CDR1 LNHDA, CDR2 SQIVND (reference sequence). The CDR3 length is 14 residues. The CDR3 loop reads CASSVITGETEQFF. The CDR3 DNA reads TGTGCCAGTAGTGTAATAACAGGGGAGACTGAGCAGTTCTTC. Together with reference TRBV19 and TRBJ2-1, the CDR3 gives the full variable domain: DGGITQSPKYLFRKEGQNVTLSCEQNLNHDAMYWYRQDPGQGLRLIYYSQIVNDFQKGDIAEGYSVSREKKESFPLTVTSAQKNPTAFYLCASSVITGETEQFFGPGTRLTVL.

In this sample, this clone turned up a few times. The chain is built from TRBV2 and TRBJ1-5; 8 positions agree with TRBD1. After removal of 8 bases from V and 3 bases from J, the junction contained 6 bases not matched to a gene. The CDR3 runs 14 residues. Germline V lookup: CDR1 SNHLY, CDR2 FYNNEI. The CDR3 DNA is TGTGCCAGCTCAGGGGGCGAGCCCAATCAGCCCCAGCATTTT. It specifies CASSGGEPNQPQHF.

The chain joins TRBV6-5 to TRBJ2-5; the match to TRBD2 covers 7 bases. CDR1 is MNHEY and CDR2 is SVGAGI in the germline V gene. V shed 5 bases and J 4 bases; nucleotides not matched to a gene: 4. The CDR3 contains 13 residues. The CDR3 DNA sequence: TGTGCCAGCAGTAAGACTAGCCTAGAGACCCAGTACTTC. Translation gives CASSKTSLETQYF.

This chain links TRBV2 with TRBJ2-1, with D perhaps TRBD1 (5 bases). The ends were cut back, 3 bases at V and 8 bases at J, with 20 bases in the middle. The length of the CDR3 is 16 residues. Per germline, CDR1 SNHLY and CDR2 FYNNEI. CDR3 residues: CASSEMGSRARYEQFF. CDR3 sequence (DNA): TGTGCCAGCAGTGAGATGGGCAGCAGGGCCCGATATGAGCAGTTCTTC.

The gene calls are TRBV30 and TRBJ1-1; 7 bases map to TRBD1. The germline V gene has CDR1 GTSNPN and CDR2 SVGIG (reference sequence). V gave up 1 base and J gave up 5 bases; unmatched junction bases: 7. The CDR3 spans 14 residues. CDR3 nucleotides: TGTGCCTGGAGTGCCCCAGGGGGTCGGACTGAAGCTTTCTTT. It translates to CAWSAPGGRTEAFF.

In this sample, this clone turned up a few times. The chain employs TRBV6-9 and TRBJ2-7; weak D call: TRBD1 (6 bases). V was clipped by 5 bases and J by 3 bases, with 14 bases between them. The CDR3 extends over 14 amino acids. The germline gives CDR1 MNHGY, CDR2 SVAAGI. CDR3 bases: TGTGCCAGCAGTGATTGGGGGCCGGGCTACGAGCAGTACTTC. Its protein is CASSDWGPGYEQYF.

V and J are TRBV19 and TRBJ1-2; perhaps TRBD1 as D (6 bases). Trimming cost V 8 bases and J 6 bases, with 22 bases left between them. The CDR3 consists of 15 residues. Germline values: CDR1 LNHDA, CDR2 SQIVND (reference sequence). CDR3 in amino acids: CASVPYGGRGDGYTF. The DNA of the CDR3 is TGTGCCAGTGTACCTTATGGGGGGCGCGGTGATGGCTACACCTTC. The entire variable domain, with the rest obtained from reference TRBV19 and TRBJ1-2, is as follows: DGGITQSPKYLFRKEGQNVTLSCEQNLNHDAMYWYRQDPGQGLRLIYYSQIVNDFQKGDIAEGYSVSREKKESFPLTVTSAQKNPTAFYLCASVPYGGRGDGYTFGSGTRLTVV.

As to this clone: Germline is not matched at one junction end, which may reflect a read error. The chain employs TRBV6-4 and TRBJ1-4; D call uncertain. The CDR3 spans 16 residues. The germline CDR1 and CDR2 sequences are MRHNA and SNTAGT. The CDR3 sequence: CASSYSVGFRNEKLFF. CDR3 DNA sequence: TGTGCCAGCAGTTACTCGGTGGGGTTTCGCAATGAAAAACTGTTTTTT.

This chain uses TRBV11-2 with TRBJ1-4, with 9 bases that match TRBD1. V lost 1 base and J lost 0; bases outside the gene matches: 6. The CDR3 length is 18 residues. Germline CDR1 SGHAT, CDR2 FQNNGV. The CDR3 reads CASSLGDRVVSTNEKLFF. In DNA, the CDR3 is TGTGCCAGCAGCTTAGGGGACAGGGTCGTTTCAACTAATGAAAAACTGTTTTTT.

J is TRBJ2-7 and V is TRBV7-6; unclear D gene. The CDR3 sequence is 14 residues long. Trimming removed 5 bases at V and 0 bases at J, with 11 bases between. The germline CDR1 and CDR2 sequences are SGHVS and FNYEAQ. The CDR3: CASSIQPSSYEQYF. DNA for the CDR3: TGTGCCAGCAGCATACAGCCTAGCTCCTACGAGCAGTACTTC.

The chain couples TRBV30 to TRBJ1-1; D gene uncertain. Germline-derived CDR1 and CDR2 are GTSNPN and SVGIG (reference sequence). The CDR3 is made up of 11 amino acids. V lost 4 bases to trimming and J lost 0 bases, with 3 bases between them. The CDR3 DNA sequence: TGTGCCTGGACTTTGAACACTGAAGCTTTCTTT. Residues: CAWTLNTEAFF.

As concerns this clone: No conserved phenylalanine or tryptophan ends this CDR3, so it is likely a read error. The chain couples TRBV7-9 to TRBJ1-4, with D perhaps matching TRBD1 (5 bases). Looked up from germline, CDR1 is SEHNR and CDR2 is FQNEAQ (reference sequence). Trimming left V 7 bases short and J 3 bases short, with 9 bases between. The CDR3 runs 13 residues. Written as DNA, the CDR3 is TGTGCCAGCAACGGGGACTCTAATGAAAAACTGTTTTCT. This encodes CASNGDSNEKLFS.

V is TRBV5-1 and J is TRBJ2-3; TRBD2 agrees at 10 bases. The CDR3 contains 16 residues. The trim removed 5 bases at V and 1 base at J, leaving 7 bases unmatched. Germline CDR1 is SGHRS and CDR2 is YFSETQ. This CDR3 is CASRRSGGTRTDTQYF. The CDR3 DNA sequence: TGCGCCAGCAGACGTAGCGGGGGGACACGCACAGATACGCAGTATTTT.

The chain couples TRBV10-1 to TRBJ2-2; D possibly corresponds to TRBD1 (6 bases). V lost 2 bases and J lost 2, with 18 bases in between. Germline CDR1 and CDR2: WNHNN and SYGVQD (reference sequence). The CDR3 covers 18 residues. The CDR3 nucleotides read TGCGCCAGCAGTGAGGGAGTATTTGGACAGTACAACACCGGGGAGCTGTTTTTT. It encodes CASSEGVFGQYNTGELFF.

This chain connects TRBV9 to TRBJ1-1; 8 nucleotides align to TRBD1. V lost 3 bases, J lost 3 bases, and 4 bases stayed unmatched. The CDR3 extends over 14 amino acids. The germline gives CDR1 SGDLS, CDR2 YYNGEE. CDR3 sequence (DNA): TGTGCCAGCAGCGGGACAGGGTCTCACACTGAAGCTTTCTTT. It specifies CASSGTGSHTEAFF.

This chain connects TRBV6-5 to TRBJ1-1; no reliable D call. Germline CDR1 reads MNHEY; CDR2 reads SVGAGI. The V end was cut by 0 bases, the J end by 6 bases, with 11 bases between. The CDR3 is 14 amino acids. CDR3 region: CASSYSNSGAEAFF. CDR3 in DNA: TGTGCCAGCAGTTACTCGAACTCGGGCGCTGAAGCTTTCTTT.

The CDR3 is CASSQTLTGAGNTIYF. The CDR3, as DNA: TGCGCCAGCAGCCAGACACTAACCGGGGCTGGAAACACCATATATTTT. V gene TRBV4-1 combines with J gene TRBJ1-3; D is undetermined. Germline V lookup: CDR1 MGHRA, CDR2 YSYEKL. Trimming cost V 3 bases and J 2 bases, with 14 bases left between them. CDR3 length equals 16 residues.

The V gene is TRBV19, the J gene TRBJ1-1; D is uncertain. The germline V gene has CDR1 LNHDA and CDR2 SQIVND (reference sequence). The CDR3 consists of 15 residues. Trimming removed 6 bases at V and 0 bases at J, with 14 bases between. The CDR3 is CASRATRALNTEAFF. The CDR3 DNA reads as TGTGCCAGTAGAGCAACCCGAGCCCTGAACACTGAAGCTTTCTTT.

J is TRBJ2-1 and V is TRBV4-2; no definite D call. The germline V and J ends were trimmed by 0 bases and 9 bases, with 6 bases remaining between them. This CDR3 comprises 12 residues. From germline, CDR1 is LGHNA and CDR2 YNFKEQ. CDR3 protein: CASSQDRVEQFF. CDR3 DNA: TGTGCCAGCAGCCAAGATCGGGTTGAGCAGTTCTTC.